This paragraph covers one T cell receptor (beta chain) sequence. Its specificity is unknown. The study team obtained lesional scalp punch biopsies and peripheral blood from alopecia areata patients. Sorted out of PBMCs were CD4+ T cells and CD8+ T cells. Following RNA extraction, reverse transcription yielded cDNA that acted as the sequencing template. Clones were read by immunoSEQ multiplex PCR, and TCRdb kept only the in-frame ones, dropping some. The sample contains 80,000 to 100,000 clones, about 40% of which appear only once. CDR1 and CDR2 from the germline V gene are SNHLY and FYNNEI. V lost 9 bases and J lost 0; bases outside the gene matches: 5. The CDR3 is 15 amino acids. This specimen belongs to a study of CD8+ T cells in alopecia areata. Study conclusions and caveats: For lesional scalp, especially alopecia totalis/universalis, clonality was higher than in normal scalp. Possibly as an HLA-related effect, TCR sharing across patients appeared less clear than in mice.

The source material was CD4+ T cells sorted from blood. The sequence came from a human donor with alopecia areata. The V gene is TRBV2, the J gene TRBJ2-6; 7 positions agree with TRBD1. Written as DNA, the CDR3 is TGTGCCAGTCTAGGGGGCCACTCTGGGGCCAACGTCCTGACTTTC. It specifies CASLGGHSGANVLTF.